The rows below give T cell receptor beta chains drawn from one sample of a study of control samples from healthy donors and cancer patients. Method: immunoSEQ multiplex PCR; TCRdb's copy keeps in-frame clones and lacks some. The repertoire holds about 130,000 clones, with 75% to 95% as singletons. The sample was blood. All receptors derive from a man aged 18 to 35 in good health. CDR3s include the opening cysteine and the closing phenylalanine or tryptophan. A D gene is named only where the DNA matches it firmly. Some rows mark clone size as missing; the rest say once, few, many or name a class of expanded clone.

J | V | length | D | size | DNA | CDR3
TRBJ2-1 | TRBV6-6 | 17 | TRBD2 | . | TGTGCCAGCAGTCCCGCGGGAGCCAAGAGTTCCTACAATGAGCAGTTCTTC | CASSPAGAKSSYNEQFF
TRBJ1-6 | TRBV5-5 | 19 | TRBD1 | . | TGTGCCAGCAGCGCCGGGACAGGGCTTATAAGCTCCTATAATTCACCCCTCCACTTT | CASSAGTGLISSYNSPLHF
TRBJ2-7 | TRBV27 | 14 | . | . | TGTGCCAGCAGTCTCATGGGGTTTGCGTACGAGCAGTACTTC | CASSLMGFAYEQYF
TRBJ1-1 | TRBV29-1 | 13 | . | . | TGCAGCGTTGCAGGGCAGTGGGGCACTGAAGCTTTCTTT | CSVAGQWGTEAFF
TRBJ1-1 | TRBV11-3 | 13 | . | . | TGTGCCAGCAGCTTGACGGCTAACACTGAAGCTTTCTTT | CASSLTANTEAFF
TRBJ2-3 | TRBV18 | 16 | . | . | TGTGCCAGCTCACCACCTTCGGGGACCCTCACAGATACGCAGTATTTT | CASSPPSGTLTDTQYF
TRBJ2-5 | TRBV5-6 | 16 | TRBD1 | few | TGTGCCAGCAGCTTGGCATGGCAGGGGGTTCGTGAGACCCAGTACTTC | CASSLAWQGVRETQYF
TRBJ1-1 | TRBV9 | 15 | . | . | TGTGCCAGCAGCACTGGGGACACTATGAACACTGAAGCTTTCTTT | CASSTGDTMNTEAFF
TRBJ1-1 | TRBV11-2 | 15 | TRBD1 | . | TGTGCCAGCAGCGGGAGACAGGGTCGAGGCACTGAAGCTTTCTTT | CASSGRQGRGTEAFF
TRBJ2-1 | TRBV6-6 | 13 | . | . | TGTGCCAGCAGTTATGGACGGAACAATGAGCAGTTCTTC | CASSYGRNNEQFF
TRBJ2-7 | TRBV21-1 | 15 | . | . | TGTGCCAGCAGCAAACCGGGACTAGCCTTTTACGAGCAGTACTTC | CASSKPGLAFYEQYF
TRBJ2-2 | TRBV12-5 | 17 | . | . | TGTGCTAGTGGTTCTGCTCGACAGCCCGTGATCGCCGGGGAGCTGTTTTTT | CASGSARQPVIAGELFF
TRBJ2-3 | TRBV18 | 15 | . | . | TGTGCCAGCTCACCCGTACAGGGAGGGGCAGATACGCAGTATTTT | CASSPVQGGADTQYF
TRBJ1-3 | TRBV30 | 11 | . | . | TGTGCCTGGAGACAGGGAAACACCATATATTTT | CAWRQGNTIYF
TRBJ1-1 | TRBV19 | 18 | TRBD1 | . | TGTGCCAGTAGTTCGCCGGGACAGGGGCCGAAGTTGAACACTGAAGCTTTCTTT | CASSSPGQGPKLNTEAFF
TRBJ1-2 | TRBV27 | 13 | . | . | TGTGCCAGCAGCCTACAGGGAAATAATGGCTACACCTTC | CASSLQGNNGYTF
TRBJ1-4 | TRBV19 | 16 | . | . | TGTGCCAGTAGTACCCTACATGGGGCAACTAATGAAAAACTGTTTTTT | CASSTLHGATNEKLFF
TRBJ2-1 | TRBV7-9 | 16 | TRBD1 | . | TGTGCCAGCAGCCCAAAACAGGGGAGCTCCTACAATGAGCAGTTCTTC | CASSPKQGSSYNEQFF
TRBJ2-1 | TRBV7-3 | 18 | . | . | TGTGCCAGCAGCTTAAACCCTCGGCGGGGTAGTACCTACAATGAGCAGTTCTTC | CASSLNPRRGSTYNEQFF
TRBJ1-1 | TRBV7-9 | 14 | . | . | TGTGCCAGCAGCTCTGGACGGCGAAACACTGAAGCTTTCTTT | CASSSGRRNTEAFF
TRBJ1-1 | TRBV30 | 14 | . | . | TGTGCCTGGTCTCCCGGGACTTATACCACTGAAGCTTTCTTT | CAWSPGTYTTEAFF
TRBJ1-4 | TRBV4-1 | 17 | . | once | TGCGCCAGCAGCCAAGTCCACCGGCAACGACATAATGAAAAACTGTTTTTT | CASSQVHRQRHNEKLFF